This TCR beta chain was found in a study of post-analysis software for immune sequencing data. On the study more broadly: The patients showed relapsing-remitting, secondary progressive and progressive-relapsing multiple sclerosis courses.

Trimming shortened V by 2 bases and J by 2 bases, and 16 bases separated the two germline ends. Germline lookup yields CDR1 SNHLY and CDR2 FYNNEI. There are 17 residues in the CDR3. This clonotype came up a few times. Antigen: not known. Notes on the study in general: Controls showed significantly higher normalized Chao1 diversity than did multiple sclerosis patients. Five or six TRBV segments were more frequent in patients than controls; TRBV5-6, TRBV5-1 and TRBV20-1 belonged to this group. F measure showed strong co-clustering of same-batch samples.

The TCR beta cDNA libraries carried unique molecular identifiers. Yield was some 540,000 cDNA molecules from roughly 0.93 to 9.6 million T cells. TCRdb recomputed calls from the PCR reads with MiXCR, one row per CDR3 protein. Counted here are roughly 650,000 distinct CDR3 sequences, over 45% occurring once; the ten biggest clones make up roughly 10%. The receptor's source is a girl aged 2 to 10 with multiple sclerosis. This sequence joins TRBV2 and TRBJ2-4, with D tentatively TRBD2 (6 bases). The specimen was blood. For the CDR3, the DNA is TGTGCCAGCAGTGAATTTAGAAGAGGAGGGTCCAAAAACATTCAGTACTTC. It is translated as CASSEFRRGGSKNIQYF.